Presented here are 10 T cell receptor beta chains from one specimen sequenced in a study of CD8 T cells in ankylosing spondylitis. In TCRdb, the 5' RACE reads were re-called with MiXCR into one record per CDR3 protein. The sample has approximately 25,000 distinct CDR3 sequences; roughly 7.9% are singletons. The sample was blood. The receptors were sampled from a male donor with ankylosing spondylitis or in good health (not recorded which).

This clonotype was counted many times. In DNA, the CDR3 is TGCGCCAGCAGCTTGGGAGGGGGCGATGGCTCCTACGAGCAGTACTTC. As protein: CASSLGGGDGSYEQYF. The chain combines TRBV5-1 with TRBJ2-7, with 7 bases matching TRBD1. Per germline, CDR1 SGHRS and CDR2 YFSETQ. J gave up 0 bases and V 0 bases, and 6 bases lay outside the gene matches. The CDR3 is 16 amino acids.

This rearrangement joins TRBV2 to TRBJ2-2; D is ambiguous. Trimming shortened V by 2 bases and J by 6 bases, and 10 bases separated the two germline ends. The CDR3 is 14 residues long. CDR1 is SNHLY, CDR2 FYNNEI, per germline. In DNA, the CDR3 is TGTGCCAGCAGTGAACAAAGGGTCGCCGGGGAGCTGTTTTTT. Amino acid sequence: CASSEQRVAGELFF.

The DNA of the CDR3 is TGCGCCAGCAAGATGGTCAATGAGCAGTTCTTC. Its protein product is CASKMVNEQFF. V and J are TRBV4-1 and TRBJ2-1; D is unclear. The V gene lost 7 bases and the J gene lost 6 bases, with 7 bases spanning the gap. From germline, CDR1 is MGHRA and CDR2 YSYEKL. The CDR3 sequence is 11 residues long.

This clonotype was picked up many times. The J gene is TRBJ2-1, the V gene TRBV4-3; 9 bases line up with TRBD2. This CDR3 comprises 13 residues. Germline CDR1 reads LGHNA; CDR2 reads YSLEER. Trimming removed 2 bases from V and 10 bases from J; junction bases left unmatched: 3. CDR3 nucleotides: TGCGCCAGCAGCCAAAATAGCGGGAGAGAGCAGTTCTTC. Its translation is CASSQNSGREQFF.

This clonotype was seen more than once but under ten times. The chain joins TRBV7-2 to TRBJ2-1; 7 bases map to TRBD2. The CDR3 contains 16 residues. Germline CDR1 SGHTA, CDR2 FQGNSA. The trim removed 5 bases at V and 7 bases at J, leaving 14 bases unmatched. The CDR3 coding sequence is TGTGCCAGCAGCGGTAGACTAGCCCAAGGAGCAAATGAGCAGTTCTTC. Its translation: CASSGRLAQGANEQFF.

This clonotype was seen many times. The chain carries TRBV7-2 and TRBJ2-7, with D possibly called TRBD1 or TRBD2 (5 bases each). This CDR3 is 12 amino acids long. Trimming removed 8 bases from V and 2 bases from J, with 10 bases in between. Germline CDR1 is SGHTA and CDR2 is FQGNSA. Here the CDR3 reads CASGAGPYEQYF. As DNA, the CDR3 is TGTGCCAGCGGGGCGGGCCCCTACGAGCAGTACTTC.

The sample holds a few counts of this clonotype. The DNA of the CDR3 is TGTGCCAGCAGCTTGAGGGCAGGGCCCGGGGAGCTGTTTTTT. Protein product: CASSLRAGPGELFF. The chain carries TRBV7-3 and TRBJ2-2; TRBD1 or TRBD2 may be the D gene (5 bases each). The CDR3 totals 14 residues. Between the trimmed V and J ends, which lost 3 bases and 6 bases, there was a span of 11 bases. Looked up from germline, CDR1 is SGHTA and CDR2 is FQGTGA.

This clonotype was seen ten or more times. In nucleotides, the CDR3 is TGCAGTGCTCCCGGACAGCAGGACACTGAAGCTTTCTTT. This encodes CSAPGQQDTEAFF. The V gene is TRBV20-1, the J gene TRBJ1-1; possible D gene TRBD1, 6 bases. The V end was cut by 5 bases, the J end by 3 bases, with 13 bases between. Germline loops: CDR1 DFQATT, CDR2 SNEGSKA (reference sequence). This CDR3 spans 13 amino acids.

The sample holds a few counts of this clonotype. V gene TRBV7-9 combines with J gene TRBJ2-2; TRBD1 or TRBD2 may be the D gene (5 bases each). The germline V gene has CDR1 SEHNR and CDR2 FQNEAQ (reference sequence). The CDR3 is made up of 13 amino acids. V was shortened by 11 bases and J by 0 bases, with 10 bases between the two germline ends. Here the CDR3 DNA reads TGTGCCCCCCGGGACCCGAACACCGGGGAGCTGTTTTTT. Translating gives CAPRDPNTGELFF.

This clonotype has a handful of counts. The chain couples TRBV5-6 to TRBJ2-3; no firm D call. Germline loops: CDR1 SGHDT, CDR2 YYEEEE. Trimming shortened V by 1 base and J by 5 bases, and 5 bases separated the two germline ends. The CDR3 contains 12 residues. CDR3 sequence (DNA): TGTGCCAGCAGCTTGATCCAAGATACGCAGTATTTT. Translation: CASSLIQDTQYF.